What follows are 6 T cell receptor beta chains derived from one specimen sequenced in a study of T cell responses to AZD1222 COVID-19 vaccine. Profiled with immunoSEQ multiplex PCR; TCRdb holds only in-frame clones, not every one. The sample includes 100,000 to 150,000 clones, around 87% of them seen just once. Specimen: peripheral blood, collected on day 0 of AZD1222 vaccination. These receptors originate from an adult in good health.

The chain employs TRBV7-9 and TRBJ1-2; weak D call: TRBD1 (6 bases). Looked up from germline, CDR1 is SEHNR and CDR2 is FQNEAQ (reference sequence). Between the trimmed V and J ends, which lost 8 bases and 6 bases, there was a span of 19 bases. CDR3 length equals 14 residues. CDR3 residues: CASATNRDGNGYTF. The CDR3, as DNA: TGTGCCAGCGCTACTAACAGGGACGGGAATGGCTACACCTTC.

The gene calls are TRBV7-9 and TRBJ1-1; D call uncertain. V shed 5 bases and J shed 0 bases, with 13 bases lying between them. The CDR3 has 15 amino acids. Germline CDR1 reads SEHNR; CDR2 reads FQNEAQ (reference sequence). The CDR3 DNA follows: TGTGCCAGCAGCCCTTGGAGGGATATGAACACTGAAGCTTTCTTT. It is translated as CASSPWRDMNTEAFF.

This clone was found once. The J gene is TRBJ2-1, the V gene TRBV3-1 (or the pseudogene TRBV3-2), with 12 nucleotides matching TRBD2. The CDR3 loop spans 20 amino acids. Germline V gene lookup returns CDR1 LGHDT and CDR2 YNNKEL (reference sequence). Trimming removed 4 bases from V and 0 bases from J; junction bases left unmatched: 13. DNA for the CDR3: TGTGCCAGCAGCCGAGTAACCGGGACTAGCGGGTTTAGCTCCTACAATGAGCAGTTCTTC. Translation: CASSRVTGTSGFSSYNEQFF.

V usage is TRBV2 and J usage is TRBJ2-3, with 12 bases lining up with TRBD2. The CDR3 is 17 amino acids. The germline CDR1 and CDR2 sequences are SNHLY and FYNNEI. Unmatched junction bases numbered 11, after V lost 6 bases and J lost 4 bases. In DNA form, the CDR3 reads TGTGCCAGCAGCCCACTTCTAGCGGGGGGGCGGTCAGATACGCAGTATTTT. Its translation is CASSPLLAGGRSDTQYF.

The chain carries TRBV5-1 and TRBJ2-7; 7 nucleotides align to TRBD1. The CDR3 is made up of 13 amino acids. Germline CDR1 and CDR2: SGHRS and YFSETQ. J lost 7 bases, V lost 2 bases, and 6 bases had no gene match. CDR3 protein: CASSLPGGGEQYF. CDR3 DNA sequence: TGCGCCAGCAGCTTACCAGGGGGTGGAGAGCAGTACTTC.

This sequence joins TRBV5-4 and TRBJ1-4; D is perhaps TRBD1 (6 bases). This CDR3 is 12 amino acids long. Trimming took 9 bases from V and 7 from J, leaving 13 bases between them. Germline V gene lookup returns CDR1 SGHNT and CDR2 YYREEE (reference sequence). CDR3 region: CATRGGSEKLFF. DNA for the CDR3: TGTGCCACCCGAGGGGGGAGTGAAAAACTGTTTTTT.